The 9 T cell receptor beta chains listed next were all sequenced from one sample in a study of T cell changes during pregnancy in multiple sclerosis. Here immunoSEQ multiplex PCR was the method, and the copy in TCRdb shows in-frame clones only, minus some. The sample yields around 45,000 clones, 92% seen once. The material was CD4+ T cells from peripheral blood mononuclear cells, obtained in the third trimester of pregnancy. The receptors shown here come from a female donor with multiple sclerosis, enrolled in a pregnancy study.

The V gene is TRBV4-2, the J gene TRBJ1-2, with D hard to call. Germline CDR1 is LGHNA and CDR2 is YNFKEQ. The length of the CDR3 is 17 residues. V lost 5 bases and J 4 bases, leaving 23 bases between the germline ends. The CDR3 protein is CASSTKNKNEGVYGYTF. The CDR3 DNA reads TGTGCCAGCAGCACAAAAAATAAAAACGAGGGTGTCTATGGCTACACCTTC.

The DNA for the CDR3 is TGTGCCAGCAGTTCCGGACTCCCGGGGGAGCAGTACTTC. It is translated as CASSSGLPGEQYF. This sequence joins TRBV28 and TRBJ2-7, with D possibly matching TRBD2 (5 bases). Germline V gives CDR1 MDHEN, CDR2 SYDVKM. The germline V and J ends were trimmed by 4 bases and 7 bases, with 14 bases remaining between them. This CDR3 has 13 amino acids. The whole variable domain, remainder taken from reference TRBV28 and TRBJ2-7, is DVKVTQSSRYLVKRTGEKVFLECVQDMDHENMFWYRQDPGLGLRLIYFSYDVKMKEKGDIPEGYSVSREKKERFSLILESASTNQTSMYLCASSSGLPGEQYFGPGTRLTVT.

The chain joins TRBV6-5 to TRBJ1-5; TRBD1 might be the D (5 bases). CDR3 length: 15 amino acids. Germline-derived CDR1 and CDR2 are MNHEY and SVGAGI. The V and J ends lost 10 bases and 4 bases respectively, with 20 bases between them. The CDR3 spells CATGPMTANNQPQHF. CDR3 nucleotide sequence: TGTGCCACCGGACCAATGACAGCTAATAATCAGCCCCAGCATTTT.

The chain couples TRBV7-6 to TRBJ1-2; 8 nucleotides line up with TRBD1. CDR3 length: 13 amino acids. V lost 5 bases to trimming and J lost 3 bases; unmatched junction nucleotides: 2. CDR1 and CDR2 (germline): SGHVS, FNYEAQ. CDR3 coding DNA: TGTGCCAGCAGCCCAGGGGGCGACTATGGCTACACCTTC. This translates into CASSPGGDYGYTF.

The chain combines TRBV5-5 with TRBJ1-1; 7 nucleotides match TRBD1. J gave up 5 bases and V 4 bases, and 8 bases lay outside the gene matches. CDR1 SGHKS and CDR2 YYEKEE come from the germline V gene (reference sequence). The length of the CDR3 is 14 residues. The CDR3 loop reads CASSKTGVGTEAFF. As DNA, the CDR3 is TGTGCCAGCAGCAAAACAGGGGTCGGGACTGAAGCTTTCTTT.

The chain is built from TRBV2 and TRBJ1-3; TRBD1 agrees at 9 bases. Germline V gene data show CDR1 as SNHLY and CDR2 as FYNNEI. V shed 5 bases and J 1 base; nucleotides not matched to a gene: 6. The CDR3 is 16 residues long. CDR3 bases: TGTGCCAGCAGTCGAGGACAGGGGAGATCTGGAAACACCATATATTTT. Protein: CASSRGQGRSGNTIYF. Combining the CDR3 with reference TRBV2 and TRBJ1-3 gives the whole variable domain EPEVTQTPSHQVTQMGQEVILRCVPISNHLYFYWYRQILGQKVEFLVSFYNNEISEKSEIFDDQFSVERPDGSNFTLKIRSTKLEDSAMYFCASSRGQGRSGNTIYFGEGSWLTVV.

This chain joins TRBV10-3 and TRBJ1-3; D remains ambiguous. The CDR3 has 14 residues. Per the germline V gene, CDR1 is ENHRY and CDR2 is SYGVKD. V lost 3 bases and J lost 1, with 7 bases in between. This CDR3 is CAISEVVSGNTIYF. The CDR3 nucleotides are TGTGCCATCAGTGAAGTAGTATCTGGAAACACCATATATTTT.

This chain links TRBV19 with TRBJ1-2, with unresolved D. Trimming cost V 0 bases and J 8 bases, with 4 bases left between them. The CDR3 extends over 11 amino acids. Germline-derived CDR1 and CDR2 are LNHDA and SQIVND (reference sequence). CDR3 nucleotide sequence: TGTGCCAGTAGTATAGATCGGGGCTACACCTTC. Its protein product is CASSIDRGYTF.

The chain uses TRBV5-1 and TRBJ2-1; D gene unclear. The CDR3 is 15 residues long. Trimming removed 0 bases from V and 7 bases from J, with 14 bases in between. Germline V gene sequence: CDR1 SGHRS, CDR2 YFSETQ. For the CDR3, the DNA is TGCGCCAGCAGCTTGGGGTCTAACTTGGTGAATGAGCAGTTCTTC. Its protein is CASSLGSNLVNEQFF. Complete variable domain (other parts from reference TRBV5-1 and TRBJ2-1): KAGVTQTPRYLIKTRGQQVTLSCSPISGHRSVSWYQQTPGQGLQFLFEYFSETQRNKGNFPGRFSGRQFSNSRSEMNVSTLELGDSALYLCASSLGSNLVNEQFFGPGTRLTVL.